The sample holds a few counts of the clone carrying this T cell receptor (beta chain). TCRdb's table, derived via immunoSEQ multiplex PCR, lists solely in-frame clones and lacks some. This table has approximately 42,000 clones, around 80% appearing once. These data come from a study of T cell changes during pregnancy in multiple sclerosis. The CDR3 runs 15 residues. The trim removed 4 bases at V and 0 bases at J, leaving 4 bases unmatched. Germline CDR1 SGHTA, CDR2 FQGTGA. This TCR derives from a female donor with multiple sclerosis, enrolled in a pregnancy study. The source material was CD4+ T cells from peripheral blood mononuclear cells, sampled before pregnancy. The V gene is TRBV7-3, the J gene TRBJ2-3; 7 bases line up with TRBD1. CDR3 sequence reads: CASSYQGESTDTQYF. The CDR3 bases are TGTGCCAGCAGCTATCAGGGGGAAAGCACAGATACGCAGTATTTT.